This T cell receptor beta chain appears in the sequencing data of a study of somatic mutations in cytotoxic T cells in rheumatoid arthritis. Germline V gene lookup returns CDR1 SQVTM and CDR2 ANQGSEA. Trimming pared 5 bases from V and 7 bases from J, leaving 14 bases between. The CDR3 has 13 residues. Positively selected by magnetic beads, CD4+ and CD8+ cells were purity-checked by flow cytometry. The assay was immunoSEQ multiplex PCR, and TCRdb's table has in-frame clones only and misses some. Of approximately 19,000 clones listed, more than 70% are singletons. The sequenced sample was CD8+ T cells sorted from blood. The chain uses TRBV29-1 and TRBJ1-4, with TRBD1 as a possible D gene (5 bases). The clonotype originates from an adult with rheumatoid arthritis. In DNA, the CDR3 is TGCAGCGTTTTGACAGCCACCTCTGAAAAACTGTTTTTT. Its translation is CSVLTATSEKLFF.